This T cell receptor (beta chain) was sequenced in a study of blood T cell repertoires in COVID-19. The V and J ends lost 2 bases and 3 bases respectively, with 8 bases between them. Germline assignment: CDR1 SGHNT and CDR2 YYREEE (reference sequence). CDR3 length: 13 amino acids. Per the original data handling: The assay estimated nucleated cells by amplifying reference gene primers. TCRdb's table, derived via immunoSEQ multiplex PCR, lists solely in-frame clones and lacks some. The D gene and trimming were derived from the DNA, and the V and J assignments and clone size from that table. The sample carries 190,000 or so clones, around 85% recorded once. Participants were placed into cohorts based on the clinical history they reported.

This clonotype was obtained from a man aged 40-49 years who had recovered from COVID-19. The chain couples TRBV5-4 to TRBJ2-5; a possible D gene is TRBD2 (5 bases). The sequenced sample consisted of PBMCs or T cells enriched from blood (not recorded which). The CDR3 nucleotides are TGTGCCAGCAGCTTACACGGGGAAGAGACCCAGTACTTC. It codes for CASSLHGEETQYF.